Presented here are 13 T cell receptor beta chains from one specimen sequenced in a study of regulatory T cells in long-lasting Graves disease. Time point indicated: newly diagnosed GD, antithyroid drugs for less than 3 months. The TCR library was made from RNA that had been extracted from PBMCs in TRIzol. The authors built TCR beta libraries using iRepertoire HTBI primers and Arm-PCR of CDR3 regions. TCRdb redid the calling of the multiplex PCR reads with MiXCR, one entry per CDR3 protein. The sample carries about 200,000 distinct CDR3 sequences, 18% recorded once. Sequenced here: peripheral blood mononuclear cells (PBMCs), sampled at new diagnosis, from a patient treated with antithyroid drugs. These TCRs come from a female donor with Graves disease.

Here the CDR3 DNA reads TGTGCCAGCAGCCCTATGACAGGGGACGAAAAACTGTTTTTT. Translating it yields CASSPMTGDEKLFF. This chain joins TRBV5-8 and TRBJ1-4; 8 bases line up with TRBD1. This CDR3 region has 14 residues. V trimming: 4 bases; J trimming: 8 bases; junction bases outside the gene matches: 7. Germline V CDR1 and CDR2: SGHTS, YDEGEE.

The V call is TRBV7-9, the J call TRBJ2-3, with D perhaps matching TRBD2 (6 bases). CDR1 is SEHNR, CDR2 FQNEAQ, per germline (reference sequence). CDR3 length: 16 residues. V was shortened by 2 bases and J by 1 base, with 13 bases between the two germline ends. CDR3 region: CASSLWRDEGTDTQYF. CDR3 DNA: TGTGCCAGCAGCTTATGGCGGGATGAGGGCACAGATACGCAGTATTTT.

This clonotype was seen many times. V is TRBV11-2 and J is TRBJ2-6; D remains unclear. In germline, CDR1 is SGHAT, CDR2 FQNNGV. CDR3 length equals 14 residues. The V end lost 5 bases, the J end lost 2 bases, and 7 bases lay between the germline ends. The CDR3 reads CASSRRPGANVLTF. The DNA for the CDR3 is TGTGCCAGCAGCCGCCGGCCTGGGGCCAACGTCCTGACTTTC.

This clonotype was seen repeatedly, ten times or more. The rearrangement joins TRBV5-1 to TRBJ1-1; 7 bases map to TRBD1. V shed 0 bases, J shed 1 base, and the junction held 3 bases outside the gene matches. CDR1 and CDR2 from the germline V gene are SGHRS and YFSETQ. The CDR3 is 15 amino acids. CDR3 region: CASSLGGTENTEAFF. The CDR3 DNA reads as TGCGCCAGCAGCTTGGGTGGGACAGAGAACACTGAAGCTTTCTTT. Full variable domain (remainder filled in from reference TRBV5-1 and TRBJ1-1): KAGVTQTPRYLIKTRGQQVTLSCSPISGHRSVSWYQQTPGQGLQFLFEYFSETQRNKGNFPGRFSGRQFSNSRSEMNVSTLELGDSALYLCASSLGGTENTEAFFGQGTRLTVV.

V usage is TRBV16 and J usage is TRBJ1-1; D is uncertain. Germline-derived CDR1 and CDR2 are KGHSY and FQNENV. CDR3 length: 17 residues. Trimming took off 3 bases at V and 3 bases at J, with 20 bases between the two ends. CDR3 protein: CASSHRRAILQDTEAFF. In DNA form, the CDR3 reads TGTGCCAGCAGCCACCGGCGGGCAATCCTTCAGGACACTGAAGCTTTCTTT.

The table lists this clonotype with many counts. The chain joins TRBV20-1 to TRBJ2-2; 9 bases fit TRBD2. CDR1 and CDR2 (germline): DFQATT, SNEGSKA (reference sequence). V was clipped by 1 base and J by 7 bases; unmatched bases: 10. The CDR3 totals 16 residues. Here the CDR3 DNA reads TGCAGTGCTAGAGCACTAGCGGGTGATAGGAGCGGGGAGCTGTTTTTT. Its translation is CSARALAGDRSGELFF.

The chain's CDR3 is CASSARIAGGPGNEQFF. In nucleotides, the CDR3 is TGTGCCAGCAGCGCCCGAATAGCGGGAGGGCCGGGGAATGAGCAGTTCTTC. The rearrangement joins TRBV9 to TRBJ2-1, with 11 bases fitting TRBD2. The germline gives CDR1 SGDLS, CDR2 YYNGEE. CDR3 length equals 17 residues. Trimming at V came to 3 bases and at J to 7 bases, leaving 12 bases not matched to a gene.

This clonotype was found many times. The J gene is TRBJ1-2, the V gene TRBV19; TRBD1 matches 7 bases. The trim removed 6 bases at V and 3 bases at J, leaving 4 bases unmatched. Germline V gene data show CDR1 as LNHDA and CDR2 as SQIVND (reference sequence). This CDR3 is built from 13 residues. The DNA for the CDR3 is TGTGCCAGTAGGAGGGGGACAGACTATGGCTACACCTTC. As protein: CASRRGTDYGYTF. The complete variable domain, with remaining parts taken from reference TRBV19 and TRBJ1-2, reads DGGITQSPKYLFRKEGQNVTLSCEQNLNHDAMYWYRQDPGQGLRLIYYSQIVNDFQKGDIAEGYSVSREKKESFPLTVTSAQKNPTAFYLCASRRGTDYGYTFGSGTRLTVV.

The chain carries TRBV6-1 and TRBJ2-3; weak D call: TRBD2 (6 bases). Germline V gene data show CDR1 as MNHNS and CDR2 as SASEGT. This CDR3 contains 11 residues. In DNA form, the CDR3 reads TGTGTTAGCGGTTCCATTGATACGCAGTATTTT. This sequence encodes CVSGSIDTQYF.

Many counts were recorded for this clonotype. The CDR3 DNA reads TGTGCCAGCAGCCCCCCGTTTGACTACGAGCAGTACTTC. Translation: CASSPPFDYEQYF. The V call is TRBV13, the J call TRBJ2-7; D is uncertain. Germline V gene lookup returns CDR1 PRHDT and CDR2 FYEKMQ (reference sequence). The CDR3 spans 13 residues. V was trimmed by 5 bases and J by 3 bases, leaving 11 bases between them.

The V and J genes are TRBV6-1 and TRBJ2-7; the D is unclear. CDR3 length equals 14 residues. The germline V and J ends were trimmed by 4 bases and 0 bases, with 10 bases remaining between them. Per germline, CDR1 MNHNS and CDR2 SASEGT. CDR3 bases: TGTGCCAGCAGTGTTTGGCCGAGCTCCTACGAGCAGTACTTC. Translation gives CASSVWPSSYEQYF.

At least ten counts were recorded for this clonotype. The chain couples TRBV19 to TRBJ2-1; TRBD2 agrees at 11 bases. V dropped 3 bases and J dropped 7; count of bases not matched to a gene: 8. Germline values: CDR1 LNHDA, CDR2 SQIVND (reference sequence). The CDR3 runs 16 residues. For the CDR3, the DNA is TGTGCCAGTAGTATGAGGGGAGCTAGCGGGAGGAATGAGCAGTTCTTC. Residues: CASSMRGASGRNEQFF.

This clonotype was counted at least ten times. The chain carries TRBV5-5 and TRBJ2-1, with TRBD2 matching 8 bases. The germline gives CDR1 SGHKS, CDR2 YYEKEE (reference sequence). CDR3 length: 14 residues. Trimming took 2 bases from V and 7 from J; bases not matched to a gene: 5. CDR3 amino acids: CASSFRLAPNEQFF. The CDR3 DNA is TGTGCCAGCAGCTTCCGACTAGCGCCGAATGAGCAGTTCTTC.